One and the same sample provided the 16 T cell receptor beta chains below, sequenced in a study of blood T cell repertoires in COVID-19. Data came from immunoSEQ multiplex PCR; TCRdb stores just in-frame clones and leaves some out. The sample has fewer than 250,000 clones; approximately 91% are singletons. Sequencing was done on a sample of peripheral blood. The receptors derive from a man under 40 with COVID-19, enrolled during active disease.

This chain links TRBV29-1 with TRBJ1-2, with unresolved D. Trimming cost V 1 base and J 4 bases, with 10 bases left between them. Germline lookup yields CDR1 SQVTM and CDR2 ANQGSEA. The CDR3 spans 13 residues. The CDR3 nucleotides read TGCAGCGTTGAAGGGAGCCTTGGCTATGGCTACACCTTC. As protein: CSVEGSLGYGYTF.

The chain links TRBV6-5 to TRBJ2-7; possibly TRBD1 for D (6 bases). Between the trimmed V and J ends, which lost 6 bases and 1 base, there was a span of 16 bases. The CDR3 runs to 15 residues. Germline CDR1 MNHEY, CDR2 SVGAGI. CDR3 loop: CASSDDRTVSYEQYF. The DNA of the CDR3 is TGTGCCAGCAGCGACGACAGGACAGTTTCCTACGAGCAGTACTTC.

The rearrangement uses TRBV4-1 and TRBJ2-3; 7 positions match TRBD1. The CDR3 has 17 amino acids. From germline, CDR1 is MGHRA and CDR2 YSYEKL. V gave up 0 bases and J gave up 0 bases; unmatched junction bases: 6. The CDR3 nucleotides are TGCGCCAGCAGCCAAGAGAGGACAGGCGGTAGCACAGATACGCAGTATTTT. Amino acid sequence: CASSQERTGGSTDTQYF.

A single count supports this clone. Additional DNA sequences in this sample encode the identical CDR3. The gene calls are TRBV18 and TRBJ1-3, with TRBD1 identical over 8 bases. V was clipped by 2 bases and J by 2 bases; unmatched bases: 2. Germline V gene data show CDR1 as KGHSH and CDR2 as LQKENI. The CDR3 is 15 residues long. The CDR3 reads CASSPGQGAGNTIYF. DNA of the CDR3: TGTGCCAGCTCACCAGGACAGGGAGCTGGAAACACCATATATTTT.

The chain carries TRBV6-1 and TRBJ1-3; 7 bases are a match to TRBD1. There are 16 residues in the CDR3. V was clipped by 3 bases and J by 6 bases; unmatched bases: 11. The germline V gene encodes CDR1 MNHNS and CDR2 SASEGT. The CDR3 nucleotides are TGTGCCAGCAGTGATAAGGAAAGACAGGGTGTAAACACCATATATTTT. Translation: CASSDKERQGVNTIYF.

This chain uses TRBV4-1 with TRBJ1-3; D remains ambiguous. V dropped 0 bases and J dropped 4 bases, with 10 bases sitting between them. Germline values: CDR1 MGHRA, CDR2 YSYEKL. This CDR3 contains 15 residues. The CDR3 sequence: CASSQDPAEGNTIYF. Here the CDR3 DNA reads TGCGCCAGCAGCCAAGATCCGGCGGAGGGAAACACCATATATTTT.

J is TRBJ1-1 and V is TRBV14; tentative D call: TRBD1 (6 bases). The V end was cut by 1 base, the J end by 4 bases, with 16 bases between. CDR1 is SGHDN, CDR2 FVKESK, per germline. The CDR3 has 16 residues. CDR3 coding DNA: TGTGCCAGCAGCCAAGTTGGGGGCGCGGGTGGCACTGAAGCTTTCTTT. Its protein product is CASSQVGGAGGTEAFF. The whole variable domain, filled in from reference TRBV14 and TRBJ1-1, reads EAGVTQFPSHSVIEKGQTVTLRCDPISGHDNLYWYRRVMGKEIKFLLHFVKESKQDESGMPNNRFLAERTGGTYSTLKVQPAELEDSGVYFCASSQVGGAGGTEAFFGQGTRLTVV.

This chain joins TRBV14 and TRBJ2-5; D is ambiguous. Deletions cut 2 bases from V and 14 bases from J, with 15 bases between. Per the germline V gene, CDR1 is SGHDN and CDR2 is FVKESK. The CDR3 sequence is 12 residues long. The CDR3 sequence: CASSQTPERVYF. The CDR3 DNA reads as TGTGCCAGCAGCCAAACCCCCGAACGGGTCTACTTC.

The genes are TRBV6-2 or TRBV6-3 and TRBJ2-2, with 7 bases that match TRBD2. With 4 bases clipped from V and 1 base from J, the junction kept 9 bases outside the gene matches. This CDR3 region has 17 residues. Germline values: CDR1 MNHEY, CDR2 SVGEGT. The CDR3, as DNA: TGTGCCAGCAGTTCCGCCCGGCTAGCGGTGAACACCGGGGAGCTGTTTTTT. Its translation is CASSSARLAVNTGELFF.

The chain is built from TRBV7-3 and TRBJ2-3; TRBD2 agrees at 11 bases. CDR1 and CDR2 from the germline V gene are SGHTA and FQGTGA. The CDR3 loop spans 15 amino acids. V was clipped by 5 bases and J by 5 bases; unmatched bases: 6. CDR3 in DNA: TGTGCCAGCAGCATCATGGGACTAGCGGAAGATACGCAGTATTTT. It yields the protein CASSIMGLAEDTQYF.

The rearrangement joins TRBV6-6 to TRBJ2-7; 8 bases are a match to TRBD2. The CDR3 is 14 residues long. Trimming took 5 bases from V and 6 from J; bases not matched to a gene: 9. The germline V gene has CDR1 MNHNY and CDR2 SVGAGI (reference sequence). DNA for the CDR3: TGTGCCAGCAGTAATCCGGGACTAGTTCCCGAGCAGTACTTC. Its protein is CASSNPGLVPEQYF.

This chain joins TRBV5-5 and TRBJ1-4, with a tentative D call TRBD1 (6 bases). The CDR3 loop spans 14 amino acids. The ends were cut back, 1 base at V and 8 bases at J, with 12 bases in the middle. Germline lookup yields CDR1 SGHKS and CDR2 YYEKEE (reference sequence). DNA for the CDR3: TGTGCCAGCAGCTTGACAGGGTTCGGAGAAAAACTGTTTTTT. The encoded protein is CASSLTGFGEKLFF.

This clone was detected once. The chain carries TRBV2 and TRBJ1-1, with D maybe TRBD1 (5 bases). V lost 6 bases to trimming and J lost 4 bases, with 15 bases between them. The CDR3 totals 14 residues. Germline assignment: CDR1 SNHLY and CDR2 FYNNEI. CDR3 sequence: CASSDRDGGTEAFF. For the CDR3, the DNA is TGTGCCAGCAGCGATAGGGACGGGGGCACTGAAGCTTTCTTT.

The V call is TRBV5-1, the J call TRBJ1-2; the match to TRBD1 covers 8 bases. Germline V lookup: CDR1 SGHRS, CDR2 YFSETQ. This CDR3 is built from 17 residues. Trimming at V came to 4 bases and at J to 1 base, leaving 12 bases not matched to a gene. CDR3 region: CASSGTGQRPLNYGYTF. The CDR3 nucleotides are TGCGCCAGCAGCGGGACAGGCCAAAGACCTCTTAACTATGGCTACACCTTC.

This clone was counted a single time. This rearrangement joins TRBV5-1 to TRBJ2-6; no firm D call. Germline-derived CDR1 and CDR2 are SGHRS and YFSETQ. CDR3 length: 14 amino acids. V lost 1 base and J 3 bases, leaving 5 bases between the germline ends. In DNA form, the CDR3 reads TGCGCCAGCAGCTTGCAGGTTGGGGCCAACGTCCTGACTTTC. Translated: CASSLQVGANVLTF.

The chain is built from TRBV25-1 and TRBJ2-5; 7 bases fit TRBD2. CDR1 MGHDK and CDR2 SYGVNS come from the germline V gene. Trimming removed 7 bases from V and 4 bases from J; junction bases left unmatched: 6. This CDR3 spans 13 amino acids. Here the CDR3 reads CASTPGLVETQYF. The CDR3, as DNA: TGTGCCAGCACCCCTGGACTAGTAGAGACCCAGTACTTC.